This T cell receptor (beta chain) was captured by sequencing in a study of T cells in Graves' hyperthyroidism and ophthalmopathy. RNA transcripts yielded amplified TCR beta CDR3 regions. HTBI primers were the set used in a first-round RT-PCR of the TCR CDR3. TCRdb re-called the multiplex PCR reads through MiXCR, storing one row per CDR3 protein. The data hold about 560,000 distinct CDR3 sequences, with 16% observed a single time. From germline, CDR1 is KGHDR and CDR2 SFDVKD. This CDR3 spans 12 amino acids. Trimming stripped 8 bases from V and 8 bases from J, with 14 bases between. On this clonotype itself: Its antigen is unknown.

Findings of the study overall: Within blood appeared most thyroid clonotypes that had expanded above 0.001.

9 to 10 ml fresh peripheral blood yielded the PBMCs. The sample taken for sequencing was blood. This chain joins TRBV24-1 and TRBJ1-1; D is possibly TRBD1 (6 bases). The receptor was isolated from a woman in her late teens or twenties with Graves' hyperthyroidism. The CDR3 DNA sequence: TGTGCCACCATCGGGGGGCGCGGGGAAGCTTTCTTT. Encoded protein: CATIGGRGEAFF.